Given below is one TCR beta chain in context. What it binds is not known. It was one heparinised blood draw, averaging around 120 mL, that each donor gave. Staining for CD45RO/CCR7/CD25/CD127/CD95/CD27 allowed sorting of CD4+ naive, central memory, regulatory and stem cell-like memory cells. CDR3 length: 18 residues. Germline CDR1 reads SGHDN; CDR2 reads FVKESK. Germline trimming cut 5 bases from V and 1 base from J; bases unmatched to any gene: 4. These data belong to a study of beta chain features in type 1 diabetes. Study-level background: Summed over all samples, the examined sorted cells came to about 110 million.

Study-wide results and caveats: High-TCR-expressing cells could be over-represented by cDNA sequencing. TCRB CDR3 length was moderately but significantly reduced in all four CD4+ subsets of Type 1 diabetes patients.

Every bit of the isolated RNA underwent reverse transcription, so sequencing read expressed TCRB transcripts. Some clones are missing from TCRdb's copy, which holds only in-frame ones; the method was immunoSEQ multiplex PCR. This sample yields about 340,000 clones, of which roughly 14% are seen a single time; roughly 0.015% belongs to the top ten. Sample: naive CD4+ T cells from blood. This sequence originates from a woman between 18 and 29 years old with type 1 diabetes. The chain recombines TRBV14 with TRBJ2-6; 14 bases match TRBD2. CDR3 region: CASSTWTSGRSGANVLTF. CDR3 nucleotide sequence: TGTGCCAGCAGCACGTGGACTAGCGGGAGGTCTGGGGCCAACGTCCTGACTTTC.